These 21 T cell receptor beta chains were sequenced from one sample in a study of metastatic and nonmetastatic thyroid tumors. TCRdb recomputed clones from the PCR reads via MiXCR. This sample carries some 14,000 clones, about 25% of them seen once, and the ten largest clones take approximately 10%. No treatment had been given to any patient before thyroid surgery. Sequences were obtained from tumor tissue. Receptors were obtained from a female donor with papillary thyroid cancer or a benign thyroid nodule (not recorded which). Some clones in this sample may be carry-over from other donors' samples.

This clone was observed at least ten times. The J gene is TRBJ1-3, the V gene TRBV19, with TRBD1 matching over 7 bases. V trimming: 3 bases; J trimming: 4 bases; junction bases outside the gene matches: 9. From germline, CDR1 is LNHDA and CDR2 SQIVND (reference sequence). The CDR3 runs to 16 residues. The CDR3 is CASSINFNRGGNTIYF. In nucleotides, the CDR3 is TGTGCCAGTAGTATCAACTTCAACAGGGGAGGAAACACCATATATTTT.

The genes are TRBV28 and TRBJ1-2, with unresolved D. Germline CDR1 and CDR2: MDHEN and SYDVKM. The V gene lost 4 bases and the J gene lost 4 bases, with 13 bases spanning the gap. This CDR3 region has 14 residues. Written as DNA, the CDR3 is TGTGCCAGCAGTTGGGGTGGGGAAATCTATGGCTACACCTTC. Translation: CASSWGGEIYGYTF.

This clone was picked up a small number of times. The V call is TRBV28, the J call TRBJ1-2; D gene ambiguous. Germline V gene lookup returns CDR1 MDHEN and CDR2 SYDVKM. The CDR3 sequence is 15 residues long. Trimming removed 7 bases at V and 4 bases at J, with 19 bases between. The CDR3 DNA reads TGTGCCAGCACCAGACCAGCGGGCTTGGGCTATGGCTACACCTTC. Translating it yields CASTRPAGLGYGYTF.

This clone is categorized as medium-sized. The chain is built from TRBV6-5 and TRBJ1-2; no reliable D call. Trimming stripped 2 bases from V and 0 bases from J, with 4 bases between. Germline CDR1 reads MNHEY; CDR2 reads SVGAGI. The length of the CDR3 is 13 residues. CDR3 residues: CASSYGANYGYTF. CDR3 sequence (DNA): TGTGCCAGCAGTTACGGGGCTAACTATGGCTACACCTTC.

Concerning this clone itself: Relative to the germline gene, one junction end is altered; a read error may explain this. The chain carries TRBV12-3 or TRBV12-4 and TRBJ1-5; TRBD1 agrees at 8 bases. The CDR3 has 15 residues. The CDR3 is CANSLTGANHQPQHF. Written as DNA, the CDR3 is TGTGCCAACAGTCTGACAGGGGCCAACCATCAGCCCCAGCATTTT.

Comments on this clone: One junction end does not reproduce the germline sequence, and a read error may be involved. The V and J genes are TRBV10-2 and TRBJ2-1; 9 nucleotides align to TRBD2. From germline, CDR1 is WSHSY and CDR2 SAAADI. There are 17 residues in the CDR3. CDR3 in amino acids: CPSSESEGLAGHNEQFF. CDR3 in DNA: TGCCCCAGCAGTGAGTCGGAGGGTCTAGCGGGACACAATGAGCAGTTCTTC.

The CDR3 bases are TGTGCCAGCAGTTTAATCTCGTCGTGGGCCAGGGTATACAGGGCCTACGAGCAGTACTTC. This gives the protein CASSLISSWARVYRAYEQYF. The J gene is TRBJ2-7, the V gene TRBV12-3 or TRBV12-4, with a possible D match to TRBD1 (6 bases). Trimming left V 2 bases short and J 2 bases short, with 28 bases between. The length of the CDR3 is 20 residues.

A few counts support this clone. The conserved phenylalanine or tryptophan is not found at the CDR3 terminus, so this likely reflects a read error. This sequence joins TRBV6-4 and TRBJ2-5; possible D gene TRBD2, 5 bases. CDR3 length: 12 residues. Germline loops: CDR1 MRHNA, CDR2 SNTAGT. CDR3 sequence (DNA): TGTGCCAGCAGTCGCCTGAGGGAGACACAGTACTTA. As protein: CASSRLRETQYL.

In this sample, this clone turned up many times. The chain recombines TRBV3-1 with TRBJ2-2; 10 nucleotides line up with TRBD1. The CDR3 runs to 18 residues. Trimming took 4 bases from V and 4 from J; bases not matched to a gene: 12. The germline V gene has CDR1 LGHDT and CDR2 YNNKEL (reference sequence). The CDR3 region has the DNA TGTGCCAGCAGCCCGACGTTTTCACGGACAGGGGGCACCGGGGAGCTGTTTTTT. This encodes CASSPTFSRTGGTGELFF.

This clone was seen repeatedly, ten times or more. J is TRBJ2-6 and V is TRBV11-1; D remains unclear. Germline V gene lookup returns CDR1 SGHAT and CDR2 FQDESV (reference sequence). The ends were cut back, 1 base at V and 2 bases at J, with 6 bases in the middle. The CDR3 covers 15 residues. CDR3 in DNA: TGTGCCAGCAGCTTAGGTGACCCTGGGGCCAACGTCCTGACTTTC. Protein: CASSLGDPGANVLTF.

This clone was seen at least ten times. V is TRBV20-1 and J is TRBJ2-7; no reliable D call. The CDR3 covers 14 residues. V lost 2 bases, J lost 6 bases, and 17 bases lay in between. Per germline, CDR1 DFQATT and CDR2 SNEGSKA (reference sequence). CDR3 protein: CSARLGMRSSEQYF. The CDR3 DNA sequence: TGCAGTGCTAGACTGGGGATGCGGTCTTCCGAGCAGTACTTC.

This clone was observed a handful of times. It may be a read error: a sequence one base away is much more abundant. V and J are TRBV11-1 and TRBJ2-1; D might be TRBD1 (5 bases). Germline assignment: CDR1 SGHAT and CDR2 FQDESV (reference sequence). Trimming left V 5 bases short and J 4 bases short, with 18 bases between. The CDR3 extends over 16 amino acids. CDR3 in amino acids: CASSAQGHCNYNEQFF. As DNA, the CDR3 is TGTGCCAGCAGCGCCCAAGGACACTGTAATTACAATGAGCAGTTCTTC.

The chain recombines TRBV30 with TRBJ2-7; a weak D match, TRBD2 (6 bases). CDR1 is GTSNPN and CDR2 is SVGIG in the germline V gene (reference sequence). The CDR3 sequence is 16 residues long. Trimming pared 3 bases from V and 2 bases from J, leaving 20 bases between. CDR3 region: CAWSAKTSCRTYEQYF. CDR3 nucleotides: TGTGCCTGGAGCGCTAAAACTAGCTGTAGGACCTACGAGCAGTACTTC.

As regards this clone: Being one base from a much bigger clone, this may be a read error. CDR3 in amino acids: CASSEDGGGNTVELFF. The CDR3 coding sequence is TGTGCCAGCAGTGAAGACGGCGGGGGGAACACCGTGGAGCTGTTTTTT. The chain couples TRBV6-4 to TRBJ2-2, with TRBD2 matching over 8 bases. Looked up from germline, CDR1 is MRHNA and CDR2 is SNTAGT. CDR3 size: 16 residues.

By sample share, this clone is medium-sized. The chain uses TRBV28 and TRBJ2-2, with 8 bases aligning to TRBD1. V was clipped by 5 bases and J by 8 bases; unmatched bases: 7. Germline V CDR1 and CDR2: MDHEN, SYDVKM. The CDR3 runs 14 residues. CDR3 amino acids: CASSRQGSRGELFF. The CDR3 DNA is TGTGCCAGCAGTAGACAGGGGAGTAGGGGGGAGCTGTTTTTT.

V and J are TRBV5-6 and TRBJ2-7; the D gene is possibly TRBD1 (6 bases). Germline values: CDR1 SGHDT, CDR2 YYEEEE. V was trimmed by 6 bases and J by 0 bases, leaving 13 bases between them. The CDR3 spans 14 residues. Written as DNA, the CDR3 is TGTGCCAGCAACCTAGGGGGAAGCTCCTACGAGCAGTACGTC. Translation: CASNLGGSSYEQYV.

J is TRBJ2-7 and V is TRBV3-1; D not resolved. Trimming pared 4 bases from V and 3 bases from J, leaving 10 bases between. Germline CDR1 reads LGHDT; CDR2 reads YNNKEL (reference sequence). The CDR3 is 13 residues long. CDR3 region: CASSPQIFYEQYF. CDR3 in DNA: TGTGCCAGCAGCCCCCAGATCTTCTACGAGCAGTACTTC.

This chain links TRBV4-1 with TRBJ1-2, with TRBD1 as a possible D gene (6 bases). Germline V gene lookup returns CDR1 MGHRA and CDR2 YSYEKL. Trimming cost V 3 bases and J 1 base, with 21 bases left between them. The CDR3 has 18 amino acids. CDR3 residues: CASSHPEGDRVFNYGYTF. CDR3 bases: TGCGCCAGCAGCCACCCCGAGGGGGACCGAGTTTTTAACTATGGCTACACCTTC.

The table lists this clone with many counts. One base away lies a much larger clone, so this may be a sequencing read error. The gene calls are TRBV30 and TRBJ1-6; TRBD1 is a possible D gene (6 bases). The CDR3 totals 16 residues. The germline V gene encodes CDR1 GTSNPN and CDR2 SVGIG (reference sequence). The germline V and J ends were trimmed by 5 bases and 5 bases, with 19 bases remaining between them. DNA of the CDR3: TGTGCCTGGGCCCAGTCGTCGGGGGGCGATAATTCACCCCTCCACTTT. This codes for CAWAQSSGGDNSPLHF. The full variable domain, rest sourced from reference TRBV30 and TRBJ1-6, is SQTIHQWPATLVQPVGSPLSLECTVEGTSNPNLYWYRQAAGRGLQLLFYSVGIGQISSEVPQNLSASRPQDRQFILSSKKLLLSDSGFYLCAWAQSSGGDNSPLHFGNGTRLTVT.

This clone was seen only a few times. A much more abundant neighbour one base away suggests this may be a read error. Other nucleotide sequences in the sample specify the same CDR3. The chain carries TRBV5-6 and TRBJ1-6, with TRBD1 identical over 7 bases. Germline values: CDR1 SGHDT, CDR2 YYEEEE. The CDR3 loop spans 16 amino acids. V shed 3 bases and J 10 bases; nucleotides not matched to a gene: 13. In DNA, the CDR3 is TGTGCCAGCAGCTCCCCAGGGGTCAGGGGGAACTCACCCCTCCACTTT. It yields the protein CASSSPGVRGNSPLHF.

This clone was detected many times. This rearrangement joins TRBV6-1 to TRBJ1-4; 8 bases match TRBD1. V was pared by 5 bases and J by 5 bases, with 7 bases of the junction left unmatched. Per germline, CDR1 MNHNS and CDR2 SASEGT. The CDR3 extends over 15 amino acids. The CDR3 DNA reads TGTGCCAGCAGTTCGAGGACAGGGATGAATGAAAAACTGTTTTTT. Encoded protein: CASSSRTGMNEKLFF.